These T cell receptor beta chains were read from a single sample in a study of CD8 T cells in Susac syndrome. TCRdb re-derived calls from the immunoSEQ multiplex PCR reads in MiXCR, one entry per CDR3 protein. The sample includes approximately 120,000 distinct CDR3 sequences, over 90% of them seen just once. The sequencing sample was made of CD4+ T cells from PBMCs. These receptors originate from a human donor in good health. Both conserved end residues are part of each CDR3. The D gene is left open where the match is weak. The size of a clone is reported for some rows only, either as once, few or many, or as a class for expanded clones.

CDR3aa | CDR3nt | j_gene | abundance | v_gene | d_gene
CSAIDALVAFF | TGCAGCGCCATAGACGCCCTGGTTGCTTTCTTT | TRBJ1-1 | . | TRBV29-1 | .
CASSEGTGVLFF | TGTGCCAGCAGCGAAGGGACAGGGGTACTGTTTTTT | TRBJ2-2 | . | TRBV7-2 | TRBD1
CASSQDPLLPGDQPQHF | TGCGCCAGCAGCCAAGATCCTCTCCTTCCCGGGGATCAGCCCCAGCATTTT | TRBJ1-5 | . | TRBV4-3 | .
CASSQELIGQGGYGYTF | TGCGCCAGCAGCCAAGAATTAATCGGACAGGGGGGGTATGGCTACACCTTC | TRBJ1-2 | . | TRBV4-3 | TRBD1
CASSTDRAVGEQFF | TGCGCCAGCAGTACTGACAGGGCGGTCGGGGAGCAGTTCTTC | TRBJ2-1 | . | TRBV10-2 | TRBD1
CATSETGTSGRDEQFF | TGTGCCACCAGTGAGACCGGGACTAGCGGGAGAGATGAGCAGTTCTTC | TRBJ2-1 | . | TRBV24-1 | TRBD2
CASSLATAGGGTEAFF | TGTGCCAGCAGCTTAGCGACGGCAGGCGGAGGTACTGAAGCTTTCTTT | TRBJ1-1 | . | TRBV7-2 | .
CASSQGEGRVIRGGF | TGCGCCAGCAGCCAAGGAGAAGGCAGGGTGATAAGGGGCGGCTTT | TRBJ1-1 | . | TRBV4-1 | .
CASSLAGARDTQYF | TGTGCCAGCAGCTTAGCGGGAGCAAGAGATACGCAGTATTTT | TRBJ2-3 | . | TRBV7-6 | .
CASRDSQSYEQYF | TGTGCCAGCAGGGATTCCCAATCCTACGAGCAGTACTTC | TRBJ2-7 | . | TRBV21-1 | .
CASSLGRGNYEQYF | TGTGCCAGCAGCCTAGGACGGGGGAATTACGAGCAGTACTTC | TRBJ2-7 | few | TRBV4-2 | .
CASSHGQDYRGAKNIQYF | TGCGCCAGCAGCCATGGACAGGACTACCGAGGGGCCAAAAACATTCAGTACTTC | TRBJ2-4 | . | TRBV4-3 | .